A few counts support the clone carrying this TCR beta chain. Antigen: not known. The data were taken from a study of beta chain features in type 1 diabetes. Broader study findings: Shortening that was moderate but significant affected the TCRB CDR3s of Type 1 diabetes patients in all four CD4+ subsets.

Reverse transcription of all isolated RNA meant that expressed TCRB transcripts were sequenced. Sequencing was performed with immunoSEQ multiplex PCR; in TCRdb, only in-frame clones are kept and a portion is missing. The sample lists about 650,000 clones; around 11% were seen once. Sequenced sample: naive CD4+ T cells from blood. The source is a man aged 25 to 40 with type 1 diabetes.

CDR3 in amino acids: CASSFRGFQETQYF. The DNA for the CDR3 is TGTGCCAGCAGCTTTAGAGGGTTCCAAGAGACCCAGTACTTC. V and J are TRBV7-2 and TRBJ2-5, with D possibly matching TRBD2 (5 bases). CDR1 is SGHTA and CDR2 is FQGNSA in the germline V gene. The CDR3 runs 14 residues. With 3 bases removed from V and 1 base from J, the gap between germline ends came to 9 bases.